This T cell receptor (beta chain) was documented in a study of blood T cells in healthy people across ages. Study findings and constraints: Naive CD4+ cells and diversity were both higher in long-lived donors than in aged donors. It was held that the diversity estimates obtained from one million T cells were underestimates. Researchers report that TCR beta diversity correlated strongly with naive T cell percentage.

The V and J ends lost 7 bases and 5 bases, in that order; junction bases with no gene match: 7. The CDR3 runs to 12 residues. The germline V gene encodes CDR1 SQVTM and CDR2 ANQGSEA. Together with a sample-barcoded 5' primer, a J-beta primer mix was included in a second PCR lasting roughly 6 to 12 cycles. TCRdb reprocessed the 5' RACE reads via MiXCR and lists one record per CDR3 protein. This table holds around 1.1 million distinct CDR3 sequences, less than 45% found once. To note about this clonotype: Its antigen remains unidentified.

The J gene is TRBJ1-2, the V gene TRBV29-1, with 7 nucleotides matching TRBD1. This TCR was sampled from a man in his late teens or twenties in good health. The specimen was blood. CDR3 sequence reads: CSDRQGTYGYTF. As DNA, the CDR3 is TGCAGCGATAGACAGGGAACTTATGGCTACACCTTC. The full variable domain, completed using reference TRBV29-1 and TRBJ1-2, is SAVISQKPSRDICQRGTSLTIQCQVDSQVTMMFWYRQQPGQSLTLIATANQGSEATYESGFVIDKFPISRPNLTFSTLTVSNMSPEDSSIYLCSDRQGTYGYTFGSGTRLTVV.